This paragraph reports one TCR beta chain. The target antigen is unknown. Time point indicated: cycle 4 day 1 (C4D1), after less than 7 weeks of nivolumab. The patients all showed relapse after autologous stem cell transplantation, while their brentuximab vedotin exposure varied. Best responses included complete response and partial response; otherwise, the best response was progressive disease. Sequencing was performed with immunoSEQ multiplex PCR; in TCRdb, only in-frame clones are kept and a portion is missing. The sample shows roughly 20,000 clones, more than 75% of them seen only once. This record belongs to a study of PD-1 blockade in classical Hodgkin lymphoma. Overall study: The patients were dosed with nivolumab 3 mg/kg, infused intravenously every 2 weeks.

Study-wide points: It was among complete responders that baseline diversity resembled that of newly diagnosed patients.

CDR3 length: 13 amino acids. With 7 bases clipped from V and 5 bases from J, the junction kept 7 bases outside the gene matches. Per germline, CDR1 MDHEN and CDR2 SYDVKM. This rearrangement joins TRBV28 to TRBJ2-5; 7 bases align to TRBD1. The receptor comes from a human donor with classical Hodgkin lymphoma. Source: peripheral blood mononuclear cells (PBMCs), taken before the fourth cycle of nivolumab. The CDR3 here is CASTTGVGETQYF. The CDR3 DNA is TGTGCCAGCACTACAGGGGTGGGGGAGACCCAGTACTTC.